This T cell receptor beta chain is drawn from a study of CD8 T cells in Susac syndrome. This CDR3 has 13 amino acids. Germline V gene sequence: CDR1 SQVTM, CDR2 ANQGSEA. V lost 6 bases and J lost 4, with 13 bases in between. For this clonotype: Antigen specificity is unknown.

General study results and limits: The study's TCR sequencing and HLA analysis covered a relatively small number of individuals, and the study acknowledged this.

TCR beta sequences were obtained from blood CD8+ and CD4+ T cells. After extraction with the RNeasy kit, 0.5 to 1 ug of the RNA was reverse transcribed using random hexamers. The CDR3 of TCR beta was amplified by immunoSEQ multiplex PCR across 54 Vbeta and 13 Jbeta. TCRdb analysed the immunoSEQ multiplex PCR reads with MiXCR anew, one entry per CDR3 protein. The repertoire holds more than 85,000 distinct CDR3 sequences, with around 94% as singletons. The specimen sequenced was CD4+ T cells from PBMCs. This sequence originates from a human donor with Susac syndrome. The chain uses TRBV29-1 and TRBJ2-1; tentatively, D is TRBD1 or TRBD2 (5 bases each). CDR3 in DNA: TGCAGCGTGGTTTCGGGGCCTTACAATGAGCAGTTCTTC. This translates into CSVVSGPYNEQFF.